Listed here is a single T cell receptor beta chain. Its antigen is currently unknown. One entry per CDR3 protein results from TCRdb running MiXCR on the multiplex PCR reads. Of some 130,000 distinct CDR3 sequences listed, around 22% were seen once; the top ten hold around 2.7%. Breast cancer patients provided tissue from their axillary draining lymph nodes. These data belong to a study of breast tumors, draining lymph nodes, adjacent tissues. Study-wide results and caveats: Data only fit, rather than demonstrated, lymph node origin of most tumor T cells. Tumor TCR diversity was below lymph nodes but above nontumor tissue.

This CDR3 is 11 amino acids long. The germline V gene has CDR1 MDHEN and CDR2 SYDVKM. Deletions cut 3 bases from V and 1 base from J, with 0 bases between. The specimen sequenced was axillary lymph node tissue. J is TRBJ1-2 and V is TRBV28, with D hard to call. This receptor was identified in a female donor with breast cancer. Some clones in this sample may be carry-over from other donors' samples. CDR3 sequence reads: CASSFNYGYTF. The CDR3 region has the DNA TGTGCCAGCAGTTTTAACTATGGCTACACCTTC.